This passage covers 25 T cell receptor beta chains from one sample sequenced in a study of regulatory T cells. Whole-study results and caveats: In CD3G-deficient patients, conventional CD4+ T cells were enriched for hydrophobic CDR3 residues at positions 6 and 7.

No antigens are known for them. The primer mix had 52 TRBV and 13 TRBJ primers. Here immunoSEQ multiplex PCR was the method, and the copy in TCRdb shows in-frame clones only, minus some. The profile shows around 29,000 clones, under 95% of them singletons. Sequenced input: conventional CD4+ T cells sorted from blood. The receptors come from a person aged 18 to 29 with CD3G deficiency.

The genes are TRBV6-1 and TRBJ2-1; no clear D. CDR3 size: 15 residues. Trimming shortened V by 4 bases and J by 0 bases, and 10 bases separated the two germline ends. Germline CDR1 is MNHNS and CDR2 is SASEGT. The CDR3 protein is CASSGWSSSYNEQFF. The CDR3 nucleotides read TGTGCCAGCAGTGGTTGGTCGAGCTCCTACAATGAGCAGTTCTTC.

The CDR3 loop is CASRGLGNFEAFF. The DNA of the CDR3 is TGTGCCAGCAGGGGCCTAGGGAATTTTGAAGCTTTCTTT. The chain joins TRBV6-1 to TRBJ1-1; D not resolved. In germline, CDR1 is MNHNS, CDR2 SASEGT. Between the trimmed V and J ends, which lost 6 bases and 7 bases, there was a span of 15 bases. The length of the CDR3 is 13 residues.

V and J are TRBV6-1 and TRBJ2-3, with D perhaps matching TRBD2 (7 bases). This CDR3 is 18 amino acids long. Trimming stripped 2 bases from V and 4 bases from J, with 22 bases between. Germline assignment: CDR1 MNHNS and CDR2 SASEGT. This CDR3 reads CASSEMAGRGGVPDTQYF. The CDR3 nucleotides are TGTGCCAGCAGTGAAATGGCAGGGAGGGGGGGAGTCCCAGATACGCAGTATTTT.

The gene calls are TRBV5-1 and TRBJ2-1; D not certain. Trimming took 0 bases from V and 6 from J, leaving 10 bases between them. In germline, CDR1 is SGHRS, CDR2 YFSETQ. CDR3 length: 14 residues. Written as DNA, the CDR3 is TGCGCCAGCAGCTTGGGAGAGCCAGGCAATGAGCAGTTCTTC. This gives the protein CASSLGEPGNEQFF.

The chain carries TRBV28 and TRBJ1-4; D is ambiguous. V shed 5 bases and J shed 8 bases, with 12 bases lying between them. Germline V lookup: CDR1 MDHEN, CDR2 SYDVKM. There are 13 residues in the CDR3. The CDR3 coding sequence is TGTGCCAGCAGTGCACCACGAGGGGAAAAACTGTTTTTT. As protein: CASSAPRGEKLFF.

V gene TRBV5-1 combines with J gene TRBJ1-3; D uncertain. Germline CDR1 reads SGHRS; CDR2 reads YFSETQ. This CDR3 contains 15 residues. Trimming took 1 base from V and 0 from J, leaving 8 bases between them. The chain's CDR3 is CASSLSIGSGNTIYF. The CDR3 coding sequence is TGCGCCAGCAGCTTGTCAATCGGCTCTGGAAACACCATATATTTT.

The chain employs TRBV5-1 and TRBJ1-1; D gene unclear. V lost 1 base, J lost 3 bases, and 7 bases lay in between. Germline V lookup: CDR1 SGHRS, CDR2 YFSETQ. The CDR3 totals 13 residues. CDR3 region: CASSLFLDTEAFF. The CDR3, as DNA: TGCGCCAGCAGCTTGTTTTTGGACACTGAAGCTTTCTTT. The variable domain in full, completed from reference TRBV5-1 and TRBJ1-1, reads KAGVTQTPRYLIKTRGQQVTLSCSPISGHRSVSWYQQTPGQGLQFLFEYFSETQRNKGNFPGRFSGRQFSNSRSEMNVSTLELGDSALYLCASSLFLDTEAFFGQGTRLTVV.

The gene calls are TRBV7-2 and TRBJ2-7, with D perhaps matching TRBD2 (6 bases). V was clipped by 1 base and J by 6 bases, with 13 bases between them. Germline CDR1 is SGHTA and CDR2 is FQGNSA. The CDR3 contains 14 residues. The CDR3 region is CASSLGPRRGEQYF. The CDR3 nucleotides read TGTGCCAGCAGCTTAGGGCCCCGGAGGGGCGAGCAGTACTTC.

The rearrangement joins TRBV5-1 to TRBJ2-5; D is unresolved. Germline V CDR1 and CDR2: SGHRS, YFSETQ. The CDR3 is 13 residues long. V was trimmed by 2 bases and J by 5 bases, leaving 10 bases between them. The CDR3 loop is CASSLRPFETQYF. The CDR3, as DNA: TGCGCCAGCAGCTTAAGACCGTTTGAGACCCAGTACTTC.

This clone was observed a single time. The V and J genes are TRBV6-1 and TRBJ2-4; D may be TRBD1 (6 bases). Germline loops: CDR1 MNHNS, CDR2 SASEGT. Trimming cost V 6 bases and J 0 bases, with 12 bases left between them. The CDR3 contains 15 residues. Here the CDR3 reads CASRDGQLAKNIQYF. Written as DNA, the CDR3 is TGTGCCAGCAGGGATGGACAGTTAGCCAAAAACATTCAGTACTTC.

The CDR3 sequence is CASSLFPGQQYF. The CDR3 DNA reads as TGTGCCAGCAGCTTATTTCCCGGACAGCAGTACTTC. This chain links TRBV7-9 with TRBJ2-7; D uncertain. This CDR3 comprises 12 residues. Germline values: CDR1 SEHNR, CDR2 FQNEAQ (reference sequence). V was pared by 2 bases and J by 8 bases, with 10 bases between.

The chain employs TRBV28 and TRBJ1-5; weak D call: TRBD1 (6 bases). The CDR3 runs 12 residues. Germline V gives CDR1 MDHEN, CDR2 SYDVKM. Trimming left V 6 bases short and J 4 bases short, with 7 bases between. DNA of the CDR3: TGTGCCAGCAGAACAGGGAATCAGCCCCAGCATTTT. This sequence encodes CASRTGNQPQHF.

This clone was picked up one time. The chain carries TRBV5-1 and TRBJ2-7; 8 bases fit TRBD2. CDR3 size: 14 residues. Germline assignment: CDR1 SGHRS and CDR2 YFSETQ. Germline trimming cut 4 bases from V and 3 bases from J; bases unmatched to any gene: 6. CDR3 nucleotides: TGCGCCAGCAGCCCACGGGGGGGAAGCTACGAGCAGTACTTC. Amino acids: CASSPRGGSYEQYF. The variable domain in full, with the rest retrieved from reference TRBV5-1 and TRBJ2-7, is KAGVTQTPRYLIKTRGQQVTLSCSPISGHRSVSWYQQTPGQGLQFLFEYFSETQRNKGNFPGRFSGRQFSNSRSEMNVSTLELGDSALYLCASSPRGGSYEQYFGPGTRLTVT.

This chain joins TRBV7-9 and TRBJ2-1; D might be TRBD2 (5 bases). Germline V gives CDR1 SEHNR, CDR2 FQNEAQ (reference sequence). This CDR3 contains 15 residues. Trimming removed 5 bases from V and 6 bases from J, with 17 bases in between. CDR3 in amino acids: CASSPDGLSSNEQFF. CDR3 nucleotides: TGTGCCAGCAGCCCCGACGGACTGTCTTCCAATGAGCAGTTCTTC. The variable domain in full, with the rest retrieved from reference TRBV7-9 and TRBJ2-1, is DTGVSQNPRHKITKRGQNVTFRCDPISEHNRLYWYRQTLGQGPEFLTYFQNEAQLEKSRLLSDRFSAERPKGSFSTLEIQRTEQGDSAMYLCASSPDGLSSNEQFFGPGTRLTVL.

The chain links TRBV28 to TRBJ1-5; D is uncertain. V gave up 7 bases and J gave up 7 bases, with 20 bases separating them. In germline, CDR1 is MDHEN, CDR2 SYDVKM. The CDR3 spans 15 residues. The CDR3 here is CASTAVVLHGQPQHF. CDR3 in DNA: TGTGCCAGCACCGCCGTCGTCCTTCACGGACAGCCCCAGCATTTT.

The V call is TRBV7-3, the J call TRBJ1-1, with D hard to call. The CDR3 consists of 10 residues. V was clipped by 7 bases and J by 7 bases, with 7 bases between them. Germline V gene lookup returns CDR1 SGHTA and CDR2 FQGTGA. The chain's CDR3 is CASNRSEAFF. The CDR3 DNA reads as TGTGCCAGCAACCGTAGTGAAGCTTTCTTT.

This clone was counted a single time. J is TRBJ1-1 and V is TRBV6-1, with D unclear. The V end was cut by 6 bases, the J end by 3 bases, with 14 bases between. The CDR3 length is 14 residues. The V gene's germline CDR1 is MNHNS and CDR2 SASEGT. For the CDR3, the DNA is TGTGCCAGCAGAGCTTACTTACGGGACACTGAAGCTTTCTTT. It translates to CASRAYLRDTEAFF.

This clone was seen just once. This sequence joins TRBV7-2 and TRBJ1-5; D uncertain. This CDR3 has 15 amino acids. Germline CDR1 reads SGHTA; CDR2 reads FQGNSA. Trimming cost V 1 base and J 5 bases, with 12 bases left between them. CDR3 loop: CASSLGIGRDQPQHF. The CDR3 nucleotides are TGTGCCAGCAGCTTAGGAATAGGGCGGGATCAGCCCCAGCATTTT.

This clone was seen just once. The V and J genes are TRBV9 and TRBJ2-3; maybe TRBD2 (7 bases). CDR1 and CDR2 from the germline V gene are SGDLS and YYNGEE. The CDR3 totals 15 residues. V was cut by 8 bases and J by 1 base, with 17 bases left in between. Here the CDR3 reads CAREGEGWGTDTQYF. As DNA, the CDR3 is TGTGCCAGGGAGGGGGAGGGATGGGGCACAGATACGCAGTATTTT.

This clone was seen a few times. V is TRBV6-6 and J is TRBJ2-7; 9 bases align to TRBD2. The CDR3 spans 14 residues. Looked up from germline, CDR1 is MNHNY and CDR2 is SVGAGI (reference sequence). J lost 7 bases, V lost 6 bases, and 10 bases had no gene match. CDR3: CASRSGTSSTEQYF. The DNA for the CDR3 is TGTGCCAGCAGATCCGGGACTAGCTCGACTGAGCAGTACTTC.

This chain uses TRBV10-3 with TRBJ2-3; a possible D gene is TRBD2 (6 bases). Trimming removed 8 bases from V and 4 bases from J, with 16 bases in between. The CDR3 has 14 residues. Germline CDR1 and CDR2: ENHRY and SYGVKD. In DNA, the CDR3 is TGTGCCATCCGAAACGGGAGCGGAGCAGATACGCAGTATTTT. This translates into CAIRNGSGADTQYF.

Written as DNA, the CDR3 is TGTGCCAGCTCACCAGGACAGGGGCCGTTCTACGAGCAGTACTTC. It specifies CASSPGQGPFYEQYF. The V call is TRBV18, the J call TRBJ2-7, with 9 bases fitting TRBD1. Germline V gives CDR1 KGHSH, CDR2 LQKENI. This CDR3 has 15 amino acids. J was trimmed by 3 bases and V by 2 bases; bases with no gene match: 5.

The gene calls are TRBV7-9 and TRBJ1-1, with TRBD1 matching over 9 bases. The CDR3 spans 14 residues. The germline V gene has CDR1 SEHNR and CDR2 FQNEAQ (reference sequence). J lost 4 bases, V lost 5 bases, and 5 bases had no gene match. The CDR3 sequence is CASSLGQGPTEAFF. CDR3 DNA: TGTGCCAGCAGCCTCGGACAGGGGCCCACTGAAGCTTTCTTT.

The V call is TRBV4-1, the J call TRBJ2-5, with 8 bases that match TRBD1. The closer fit of TRBJ2-7 to the DNA end suggests the J call may be wrong. This CDR3 is built from 15 residues. Per the germline V gene, CDR1 is MGHRA and CDR2 is YSYEKL. The chain's CDR3 is CASSQDSGGGYEQYF. Here the CDR3 DNA reads TGCGCCAGCAGCCAAGATTCAGGGGGCGGATACGAGCAGTACTTC.

The count of this clone is one. V usage is TRBV10-2 and J usage is TRBJ2-7; weak D call: TRBD2 (6 bases). Germline lookup yields CDR1 WSHSY and CDR2 SAAADI. The CDR3 is 14 amino acids. Trimming took 6 bases from V and 9 from J, leaving 21 bases between them. The DNA of the CDR3 is TGCGCCAGCAGACCTCCGGGACTGGTCGCTGGGCAGTACTTC. Amino acid sequence: CASRPPGLVAGQYF.